The entry below describes one T cell receptor beta chain. CDR1 is MNHNS, CDR2 SASEGT, per germline. The CDR3 runs 14 residues. The V and J ends lost 4 bases and 4 bases respectively, with 11 bases between them. The data stem from a study of blood T cells in healthy people across ages. Through a sample-barcoded 5' primer and a J-beta primer mix, a second PCR was run for 7 to 11 cycles. TCRdb used MiXCR to reprocess the 5' RACE reads, holding one entry per CDR3 protein. The profile shows more than 1,400,000 distinct CDR3 sequences, approximately 40% of them singletons. The chain links TRBV6-1 to TRBJ2-1; D is uncertain. The receptor was derived from a woman between 18 and 29 years old in good health. Sequences were obtained from blood. The CDR3 region is CASSATHGYNEQFF. CDR3 DNA sequence: TGTGCCAGCAGTGCCACCCACGGGTACAATGAGCAGTTCTTC.